This T cell receptor (beta chain) was retrieved from a study of blood T cells in healthy people across ages. Study-wide results and limits: Aged donors had fewer naive CD4+ cells and lower diversity than long-lived donors.

Germline loops: CDR1 SEHNR, CDR2 FQNEAQ (reference sequence). J gave up 5 bases and V 4 bases, and 8 bases lay outside the gene matches. The CDR3 totals 15 residues. Through a sample-barcoded 5' primer and a J-beta primer mix, a second PCR was run for about 6 to 12 cycles. A 12-random-nucleotide template-switch adaptor tagged each cDNA molecule. TCRdb analysed the 5' RACE reads with MiXCR anew, one entry per CDR3 protein. The sample shows almost 1 million distinct CDR3 sequences, around 54% of them seen only once. Worth noting for this clonotype: As yet, its antigen is unknown.

The chain uses TRBV7-9 and TRBJ2-7, with 10 bases aligning to TRBD2. Sequencing input: blood. The TCR sequence derives from a woman aged 60-75 years in good health. CDR3 protein: CASSWLAGVVDEQYF. CDR3 DNA sequence: TGTGCCAGCAGCTGGCTAGCGGGAGTCGTCGACGAGCAGTACTTC.